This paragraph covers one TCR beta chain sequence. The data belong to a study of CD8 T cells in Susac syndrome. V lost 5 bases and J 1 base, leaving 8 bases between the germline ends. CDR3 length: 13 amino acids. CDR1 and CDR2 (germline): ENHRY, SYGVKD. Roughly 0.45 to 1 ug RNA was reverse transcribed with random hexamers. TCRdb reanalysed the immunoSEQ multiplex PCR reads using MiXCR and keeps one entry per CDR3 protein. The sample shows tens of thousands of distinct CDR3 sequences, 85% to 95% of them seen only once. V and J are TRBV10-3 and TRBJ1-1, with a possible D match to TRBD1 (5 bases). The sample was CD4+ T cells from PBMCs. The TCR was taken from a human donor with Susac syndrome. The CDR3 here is CAISLQGNTEAFF. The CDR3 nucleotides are TGTGCCATCAGTCTTCAGGGGAACACTGAAGCTTTCTTT.